This T cell receptor beta chain was identified during a study of blood T cells in healthy people across ages (dated by TCRdb to between 2014 and 2016). Study-wide context: In model experiments, roughly one uniquely barcoded TCR beta cDNA molecule per two T cells was captured by template switching. To avoid experimental bias, donors of different ages were spread randomly across the sequencing lanes. For two donors (one aged 18 to 29 and one aged 80 or older), the study analyzed two additional independent replicas of 1 million unique cDNA reads from the same blood draw. Age-related changes in TCR beta repertoire diversity were measured in the study by deep sequencing normalized with unique cDNA molecular identifiers. Donors were grouped into four age groups: young (average roughly 15 years), middle-aged (about 38), aged (roughly 67) and long-lived (82). The full study reports these points: Because the CMV infection status of the donors was unknown, age-related changes in expanded clonotypes may potentially have been confounded. Total diversity estimates from one million sequenced T cells were considered lower bounds and underestimates. The percentage of naive T cells measured by flow cytometry correlated strongly with observed TCR beta diversity. Compared with the aged group, the long-lived group had more naive CD4+ T cells, fewer expanded clones and increased TCR diversity, suggesting age selection. Since profiling was done on bulk unsorted PBMCs, naive and antigen-experienced compartments could not be conclusively compared. As age increased, observed TCR beta diversity per million T cells dropped in a roughly linear way, and a significant reduction was already evident by age 40.

This clonotype showed up just a few times. What this receptor recognizes is not known. No much larger clone exists at a distance of one base, and base qualities are not known. Receptor libraries were prepared by 5' RACE. Sequencing instrument: Illumina HiSeq 2500. A second PCR of roughly 7 to 11 cycles was performed with a sample-barcoded 5' primer and a J-beta primer mix. A template-switch 5' adaptor carrying 12 random nucleotides introduced a unique molecular identifier onto each TCR beta cDNA molecule. At least 3 million CDR3-containing paired-end reads were obtained from each sample. First-strand cDNA was synthesized from all RNA with the Mint cDNA synthesis kit, primed by a TRBC-specific oligonucleotide. Following uracil-DNA glycosylase treatment, all cDNA underwent a first 18-cycle PCR with the universal primers M1SS and BC2_uni_R. The authors' analysis ran thus. Normalization of each sample was performed by random selection of 1 million high-quality reads, each carrying a distinct molecular identifier. Reads sharing molecular identifiers were discarded rather than binned into consensus sequences. MiTCR, with a Q25 quality threshold and the strictest error-elimination algorithm, was used for CDR3 identification, clonotype clustering and error correction. A nonparametric unseen species model using Euler transformation provided a lower-bound estimate of total TCR beta diversity. Through fastp at Q25 and MiXCR, TCRdb rebuilt clones from the public reads, retaining in-frame beta chains. CDR3 protein sequences are deduplicated, and each keeps its most common genes and DNA. V and J calls and clone size were set by TCRdb, not the authors. The table for this sample lists 550,000 to 700,000 distinct CDR3 sequences; 25% to 30% of them were counted only once. The top ten clones comprise around a sixth of the sample.

Taken from the germline V gene (reference sequence), the CDR1 and CDR2 loops are LNHDA and SQIVND. Deletion took 3 bases off V and 4 bases off J, with a span of 13 bases between the germline ends. From the cysteine through the phenylalanine, the CDR3 covers 15 amino acids. Only CDR3 DNA remains: 45 bases, in frame from the first base. Systemically healthy Caucasian individuals from Russia, some 36 in total and aged about 6 to 100 years, were included as donors. Approximately 10 milliliters of peripheral blood were collected from each donor into EDTA-treated Vacutainer tubes. Ficoll-Paque density-gradient centrifugation was used to isolate PBMCs, with at least 6.5 million obtained per sample. Trizol reagent was used to extract total RNA from PBMCs, with at least 6 micrograms per sample. Naive CD45RAhigh/CD27high T cell percentages were measured by flow cytometry on a PBMC aliquot from every donor.

The specimen sequenced was blood. The chain was built from TRBV19 and TRBJ2-1; TRBD2 is perhaps the D gene, given 6 matching bases. This clonotype was obtained from a woman aged 70-85 years in good health. The CDR3 reads as follows: CASSMTGVGYNEQFF. The nucleotide sequence is given as TGTGCCAGTAGTATGACGGGGGTGGGATACAATGAGCAGTTCTTC.